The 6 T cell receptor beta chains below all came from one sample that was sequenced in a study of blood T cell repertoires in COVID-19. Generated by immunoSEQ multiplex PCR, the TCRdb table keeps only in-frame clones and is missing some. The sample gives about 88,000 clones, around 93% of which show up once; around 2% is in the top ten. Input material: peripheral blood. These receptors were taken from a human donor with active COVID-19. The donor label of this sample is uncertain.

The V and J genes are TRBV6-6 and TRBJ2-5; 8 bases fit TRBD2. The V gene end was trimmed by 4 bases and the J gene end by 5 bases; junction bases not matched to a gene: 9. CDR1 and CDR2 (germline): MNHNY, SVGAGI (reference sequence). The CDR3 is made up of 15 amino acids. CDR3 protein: CASSFGGGQGETQYF. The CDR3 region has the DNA TGTGCCAGCAGTTTCGGCGGGGGGCAGGGGGAGACCCAGTACTTC.

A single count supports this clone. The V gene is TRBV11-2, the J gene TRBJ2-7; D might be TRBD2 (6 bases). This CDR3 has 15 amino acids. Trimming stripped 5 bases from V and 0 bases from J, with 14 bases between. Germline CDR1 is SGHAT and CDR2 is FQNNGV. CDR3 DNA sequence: TGTGCCAGCAGCCTAAGGGACGGGAGCTCCTACGAGCAGTACTTC. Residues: CASSLRDGSSYEQYF.

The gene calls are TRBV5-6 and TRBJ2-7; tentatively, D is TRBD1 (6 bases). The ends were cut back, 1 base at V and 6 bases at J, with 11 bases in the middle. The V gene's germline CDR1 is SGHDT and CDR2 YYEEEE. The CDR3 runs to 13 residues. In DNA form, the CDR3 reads TGTGCCAGCAGCTTGACAGGGACCCCCGAGCAGTACTTC. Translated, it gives CASSLTGTPEQYF.

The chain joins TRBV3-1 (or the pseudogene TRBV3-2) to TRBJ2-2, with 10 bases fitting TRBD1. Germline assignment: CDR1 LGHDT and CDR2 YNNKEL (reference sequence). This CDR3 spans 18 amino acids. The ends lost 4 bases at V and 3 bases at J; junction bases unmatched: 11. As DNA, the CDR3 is TGTGCCAGCAGCCTTTTAACCGGGACAGGGGAGCACACCGGGGAGCTGTTTTTT. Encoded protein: CASSLLTGTGEHTGELFF.

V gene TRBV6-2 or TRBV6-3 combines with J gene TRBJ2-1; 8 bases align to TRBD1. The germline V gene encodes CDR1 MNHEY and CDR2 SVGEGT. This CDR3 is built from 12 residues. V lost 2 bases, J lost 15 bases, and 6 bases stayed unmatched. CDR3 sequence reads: CASSYPRTGLFF. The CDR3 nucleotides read TGTGCCAGCAGTTACCCTCGGACAGGGCTGTTCTTC.

The CDR3 reads CAIRKSGNTEAFF. For the CDR3, the DNA is TGTGCCATCAGAAAGAGCGGGAACACTGAAGCTTTCTTT. V gene TRBV10-3 combines with J gene TRBJ1-1; D ambiguous. Germline V gives CDR1 ENHRY, CDR2 SYGVKD. This CDR3 has 13 residues. V lost 6 bases to trimming and J lost 1 base, with 9 bases between them.